This T cell receptor beta chain was captured in a study of blood T cell repertoires in COVID-19 (dated by TCRdb to 2020 to 2022). Context from the whole study: Collaborator samples came from the United States, Italy and Spain and covered acute and convalescent phases of COVID-19. HLA class I and class II types, where available, came from metadata supplied by the sample provider rather than from assay-based typing. Nearly every sample came with metadata listing a de-identified subject ID, COVID-19 status, age in years and sex. The repertoires were released in a freely available public database intended as a resource for research on the immune response to SARS-CoV-2. The prospective study material was composed of cDNA or gDNA derived from T cells, B-cell-depleted T cells, or PBMCs. The samples were drawn from the first 160 participants of the ongoing ImmuneRACE study and from 1,200 or so subjects provided by 6 global collaborators. Subjects who had been exposed to COVID-19, were actively infected with it, or had recovered from it provided the deeply sampled blood TCRbeta repertoires that made up the dataset. Study-wide conclusions, independent of this receptor: The amount of clinical and demographic metadata varied by source and participant and was provided uncurated.

The table lists this clone with a few counts. This clone's antigen is unknown. Base-call qualities are not available, and no considerably larger clone is one nucleotide away. The immunoSEQ Assay, a bias-controlled multiplex PCR, was used to amplify TCRbeta CDR3 regions from genomic DNA. As for the original processing: Within the assay, amplification of reference gene primers was used to estimate how many nucleated cells each sample contained. To quantify the absolute abundance of each unique TCRbeta CDR3 rearrangement, sequence reads were collapsed and filtered. For each sample, productive Simpson clonality was calculated as the square root of Simpson's diversity index across productive rearrangements. This is the immuneACCESS table as TCRdb keeps it, with only in-frame sequences that have V and J called. A part of the clones is gone; compared with another copy, unresolved V genes explain less than half, and the rest is unexplained. V and J calls plus clone size are reproduced from that table; the DNA served to infer D and trimming. The sample includes about 130,000 clones, with around 85% observed a single time. 4.3% of the sample belongs to the ten largest clones.

V lost 3 bases and J lost 7 bases, and the count of bases not matched to a germline gene is 6. The CDR3 runs 14 amino acids, cysteine and phenylalanine included. Of all the DNA, just the CDR3 is kept, 42 bases in frame from base 1. As encoded in the germline V gene (reference sequence), CDR1 is LNHDA while CDR2 is SQIVND. Whole blood was collected in K2EDTA tubes by collaborating institutions according to the institutions' own protocols. Collaborator samples were shipped for TCRbeta analysis as frozen whole blood, isolated PBMCs, or DNA extracted from either sample type. This receptor was identified in a human donor in a cohort sampled during active COVID-19. Input material: peripheral blood. This chain joins TRBV19 to TRBJ2-1, and 7 junction bases match TRBD2. The nucleotides read TGTGCCAGTAGTATCTTGGGGGGGGTTAATGAGCAGTTCTTC. This gives the protein CASSILGGVNEQFF.